The 28 T cell receptor beta chains listed next were all sequenced from one sample in a study of blood T cell repertoires in COVID-19. Profiling relied on immunoSEQ multiplex PCR, and the TCRdb table lists in-frame clones only, not all of them. This table holds 55,000 to 75,000 clones, about 80% found once. The sample taken for sequencing was peripheral blood. The origin of the receptors is a woman between 70 and 85 years old with acute or convalescent COVID-19.

The gene calls are TRBV6-5 and TRBJ1-1, with 11 positions matching TRBD1. This CDR3 region has 15 residues. Looked up from germline, CDR1 is MNHEY and CDR2 is SVGAGI. Unmatched junction bases numbered 8, after V lost 6 bases and J lost 5 bases. The CDR3 DNA follows: TGTGCCAGCAGACCGGACAGGGGGCTGAGGACTGAAGCTTTCTTT. Translation gives CASRPDRGLRTEAFF.

Only a few counts were recorded for this clone. V and J are TRBV14 and TRBJ1-1, with 7 bases lining up with TRBD1. V was pared by 2 bases and J by 3 bases, with 6 bases of the junction left unmatched. Germline CDR1 SGHDN, CDR2 FVKESK. This CDR3 is built from 15 residues. CDR3 nucleotide sequence: TGTGCCAGCAGCCAAACCCAGGGGGTAGACACTGAAGCTTTCTTT. Translation gives CASSQTQGVDTEAFF.

The sample holds one count of this clone. The genes are TRBV6-5 and TRBJ1-2, with TRBD1 as a possible D gene (6 bases). V lost 2 bases and J 8 bases, leaving 18 bases between the germline ends. Germline V gene sequence: CDR1 MNHEY, CDR2 SVGAGI. This CDR3 contains 15 residues. Here the CDR3 DNA reads TGTGCCAGCAGTTACCGGGGGGCGAGTGCTCGGGGCTACACCTTC. Amino acid sequence: CASSYRGASARGYTF.

This clone appeared a single time. This sequence joins TRBV7-3 and TRBJ2-1; TRBD2 matches 13 bases. The V gene end was trimmed by 1 base and the J gene end by 6 bases; junction bases not matched to a gene: 3. CDR1 is SGHTA and CDR2 is FQGTGA in the germline V gene. The CDR3 has 16 amino acids. CDR3 nucleotide sequence: TGTGCCAGCAGCTTAATAGGGACTAGCGGGATCAATGAGCAGTTCTTC. Translated, it gives CASSLIGTSGINEQFF.

The J gene is TRBJ2-1, the V gene TRBV15; TRBD2 is a possible D gene (6 bases). The CDR3 consists of 18 residues. Germline values: CDR1 LNHNV, CDR2 YYDKDF (reference sequence). V was cut by 0 bases and J by 2 bases, with 17 bases left in between. The CDR3 loop is CATSRDPGGTPPYNEQFF. The DNA of the CDR3 is TGTGCCACCAGCAGAGATCCCGGCGGGACTCCGCCCTACAATGAGCAGTTCTTC. Full variable domain (remainder filled in from reference TRBV15 and TRBJ2-1): DAMVIQNPRYQVTQFGKPVTLSCSQTLNHNVMYWYQQKSSQAPKLLFHYYDKDFNNEADTPDNFQSRRPNTSFCFLDIRSPGLGDTAMYLCATSRDPGGTPPYNEQFFGPGTRLTVL.

This sequence joins TRBV5-4 and TRBJ1-1; TRBD1 might be the D (5 bases). Germline CDR1 reads SGHNT; CDR2 reads YYREEE (reference sequence). Trimming stripped 4 bases from V and 3 bases from J, with 16 bases between. The CDR3 extends over 15 amino acids. Written as DNA, the CDR3 is TGTGCCAGCAGCCGTGCCCAGGGAGGGGACACTGAAGCTTTCTTT. This codes for CASSRAQGGDTEAFF.

The CDR3 sequence is CASSYTTQTTDTQYF. The CDR3 nucleotides read TGTGCCAGCAGCTACACCACACAGACCACAGATACGCAGTATTTT. This rearrangement joins TRBV7-8 to TRBJ2-3; D is uncertain. CDR1 SGHVS and CDR2 FQNEAQ come from the germline V gene. V was pared by 4 bases and J by 2 bases, with 13 bases between. CDR3 size: 15 residues.

This rearrangement joins TRBV28 to TRBJ2-2; TRBD1 aligns across 8 bases. The CDR3 loop spans 15 amino acids. Germline CDR1 MDHEN, CDR2 SYDVKM. V lost 4 bases, J lost 7 bases, and 8 bases stayed unmatched. This CDR3 reads CASSWRQGSGGELFF. The CDR3 nucleotides are TGTGCCAGCAGTTGGAGACAGGGGTCGGGCGGGGAGCTGTTTTTT. Drawing the rest from reference TRBV28 and TRBJ2-2, the complete variable domain is DVKVTQSSRYLVKRTGEKVFLECVQDMDHENMFWYRQDPGLGLRLIYFSYDVKMKEKGDIPEGYSVSREKKERFSLILESASTNQTSMYLCASSWRQGSGGELFFGEGSRLTVL.

The chain links TRBV29-1 to TRBJ1-5; 9 nucleotides match TRBD1. The CDR3 covers 16 residues. Germline V CDR1 and CDR2: SQVTM, ANQGSEA. J lost 6 bases, V lost 4 bases, and 13 bases had no gene match. This CDR3 is CSVASGQGPRFQPQHF. Here the CDR3 DNA reads TGCAGCGTTGCTTCGGGACAGGGTCCTCGTTTTCAGCCCCAGCATTTT.

This clone was observed a handful of times. This chain links TRBV6-5 with TRBJ1-1; 9 bases map to TRBD1. Trimming took 5 bases from V and 4 from J; bases not matched to a gene: 5. The CDR3 totals 14 residues. The germline gives CDR1 MNHEY, CDR2 SVGAGI. The CDR3 sequence is CASSTGQGFTEAFF. The CDR3 DNA reads as TGTGCCAGCAGTACGGGACAGGGCTTCACTGAAGCTTTCTTT.

This clone was detected only a few times. This chain connects TRBV5-1 to TRBJ2-2, with D possibly TRBD1 on 6 matching bases. The V and J ends lost 1 base and 5 bases respectively, with 12 bases between them. Germline V gene data show CDR1 as SGHRS and CDR2 as YFSETQ. The CDR3 totals 15 residues. Here the CDR3 DNA reads TGCGCCAGCAGCTTGAACAGGGTGATAACCGGGGAGCTGTTTTTT. Translation: CASSLNRVITGELFF.

V usage is TRBV30 and J usage is TRBJ2-2; 8 positions agree with TRBD2. This CDR3 region has 14 residues. From germline, CDR1 is GTSNPN and CDR2 SVGIG (reference sequence). J gave up 8 bases and V 0 bases, and 5 bases lay outside the gene matches. CDR3 region: CAWSVAGVGGELFF. Written as DNA, the CDR3 is TGTGCCTGGAGTGTAGCGGGAGTGGGGGGGGAGCTGTTTTTT.

The rearrangement joins TRBV7-9 to TRBJ2-3; TRBD1 matches at 7 bases. The germline CDR1 and CDR2 sequences are SEHNR and FQNEAQ (reference sequence). The CDR3 is made up of 15 amino acids. Trimming removed 5 bases from V and 4 bases from J; junction bases left unmatched: 9. The CDR3 DNA reads as TGTGCCAGCAGCCCCCCGGAAGGGGGCGCAGATACGCAGTATTTT. It specifies CASSPPEGGADTQYF.

This chain uses TRBV4-3 with TRBJ2-3; 9 nucleotides align to TRBD1. The CDR3 extends over 17 amino acids. Germline trimming cut 1 base from V and 2 bases from J; bases unmatched to any gene: 7. Germline CDR1 reads LGHNA; CDR2 reads YSLEER. The CDR3 sequence is CASSQAHGQGNTDTQYF. The CDR3 bases are TGCGCCAGCAGCCAAGCTCACGGACAGGGGAACACAGATACGCAGTATTTT.

V usage is TRBV18 and J usage is TRBJ2-3, with D maybe TRBD1 (6 bases). Germline assignment: CDR1 KGHSH and CDR2 LQKENI. Trimming removed 3 bases at V and 10 bases at J, with 20 bases between. The CDR3 is made up of 15 amino acids. The CDR3 is CASSPPNGIQGAQYF. Written as DNA, the CDR3 is TGTGCCAGCTCACCCCCGAACGGAATACAGGGTGCGCAGTATTTT.

This rearrangement joins TRBV24-1 to TRBJ2-7; tentatively, D is TRBD1 (5 bases). V lost 3 bases and J lost 1, with 6 bases in between. Germline CDR1 KGHDR, CDR2 SFDVKD. This CDR3 comprises 13 residues. This CDR3 is CATSDDSSYEQYF. CDR3 in DNA: TGTGCCACCAGTGATGACAGTTCCTACGAGCAGTACTTC.

The V gene is TRBV6-4, the J gene TRBJ1-2; possible D gene TRBD1, 6 bases. This CDR3 spans 13 amino acids. V was trimmed by 4 bases and J by 9 bases, leaving 15 bases between them. CDR1 and CDR2 from the germline V gene are MRHNA and SNTAGT. CDR3 amino acids: CASSGTGQRSYTF. CDR3 nucleotides: TGTGCCAGCAGTGGCACAGGGCAAAGAAGCTACACCTTC.

This clone showed up just once. The chain joins TRBV7-9 to TRBJ1-2, with D possibly being TRBD1 (5 bases). The germline CDR1 and CDR2 sequences are SEHNR and FQNEAQ (reference sequence). Trimming cost V 10 bases and J 8 bases, with 23 bases left between them. The CDR3 is 14 residues long. The CDR3 DNA reads TGTGCCACCTCCCAGGGAGGGGCGGCGGGGGGCTACACCTTC. It translates to CATSQGGAAGGYTF.

The J gene is TRBJ1-5, the V gene TRBV19; D is unresolved. V was trimmed by 6 bases and J by 4 bases, leaving 13 bases between them. The CDR3 is 14 amino acids. Looked up from germline, CDR1 is LNHDA and CDR2 is SQIVND (reference sequence). CDR3 in DNA: TGTGCCAGTAGCATCTTTTCGGGGAATCAGCCCCAGCATTTT. It codes for CASSIFSGNQPQHF. Looking up the rest from reference TRBV19 and TRBJ1-5 gives the full variable domain: DGGITQSPKYLFRKEGQNVTLSCEQNLNHDAMYWYRQDPGQGLRLIYYSQIVNDFQKGDIAEGYSVSREKKESFPLTVTSAQKNPTAFYLCASSIFSGNQPQHFGDGTRLSIL.

The count of this clone is one. The rearrangement links TRBV6-5 to TRBJ1-5; no reliable D call. Trimming cost V 4 bases and J 4 bases, with 8 bases left between them. The CDR3 contains 13 residues. CDR1 and CDR2 from the germline V gene are MNHEY and SVGAGI. DNA for the CDR3: TGTGCCAGCAGTTCCACCGGGAATCAGCCCCAGCATTTT. Its translation: CASSSTGNQPQHF.

The chain combines TRBV19 with TRBJ1-2, with TRBD1 matching over 7 bases. Germline loops: CDR1 LNHDA, CDR2 SQIVND (reference sequence). This CDR3 comprises 13 residues. V shed 5 bases, J shed 5 bases, and the junction held 5 bases outside the gene matches. The CDR3 DNA reads as TGTGCCAGTAGTGTTGGGACAGAATATGGCTACACCTTC. This encodes CASSVGTEYGYTF.

The chain links TRBV27 to TRBJ1-5, with TRBD1 identical over 7 bases. The length of the CDR3 is 18 residues. Germline CDR1 is MNHEY and CDR2 is SMNVEV (reference sequence). V trimming: 5 bases; J trimming: 2 bases; junction bases outside the gene matches: 15. CDR3 bases: TGTGCCAGCAGTCCTATAGTTCTCAGCACAGGGGGCAATCAGCCCCAGCATTTT. This codes for CASSPIVLSTGGNQPQHF.

The V gene is TRBV19, the J gene TRBJ1-5, with D hard to call. Germline CDR1 and CDR2: LNHDA and SQIVND (reference sequence). Trimming removed 3 bases at V and 2 bases at J, with 20 bases between. This CDR3 is 18 amino acids long. In DNA, the CDR3 is TGTGCCAGTAGTATGCCGGGAGGCCCCGGTGGTGGCAATCAGCCCCAGCATTTT. Translated: CASSMPGGPGGGNQPQHF.

V usage is TRBV11-1 and J usage is TRBJ2-2, with 8 bases that match TRBD2. Germline V gene data show CDR1 as SGHAT and CDR2 as FQDESV (reference sequence). The CDR3 is 15 residues long. V dropped 5 bases and J dropped 3; count of bases not matched to a gene: 5. This chain's CDR3 is CASSPGTRDTGELFF. The CDR3 nucleotides read TGTGCCAGCAGCCCCGGGACTAGGGACACCGGGGAGCTGTTTTTT.

The CDR3 region is CASGLGNSYNEQFF. The CDR3 DNA follows: TGTGCTAGTGGTTTGGGAAACTCTTACAATGAGCAGTTCTTC. This chain connects TRBV12-5 to TRBJ2-1; no definite D call. Trimming pared 1 base from V and 4 bases from J, leaving 8 bases between. The CDR3 has 14 residues. Per the germline V gene, CDR1 is LGHNT and CDR2 is FRNRAP. Combining the CDR3 with reference TRBV12-5 and TRBJ2-1 gives the whole variable domain DARVTQTPRHKVTEMGQEVTMRCQPILGHNTVFWYRQTMMQGLELLAYFRNRAPLDDSGMPKDRFSAEMPDATLATLKIQPSEPRDSAVYFCASGLGNSYNEQFFGPGTRLTVL.

The chain links TRBV5-1 to TRBJ2-5, with D tentatively TRBD1 (5 bases). This CDR3 comprises 13 residues. Germline assignment: CDR1 SGHRS and CDR2 YFSETQ. V was shortened by 4 bases and J by 2 bases, with 9 bases between the two germline ends. DNA of the CDR3: TGCGCCAGCAGCCAGGGCAATCAAGAGACCCAGTACTTC. Protein sequence: CASSQGNQETQYF.

The chain has TRBV2 and TRBJ2-7, with D tentatively TRBD2 (6 bases). The V gene lost 5 bases and the J gene lost 4 bases, with 18 bases spanning the gap. This CDR3 region has 15 residues. CDR1 and CDR2 from the germline V gene are SNHLY and FYNNEI. The CDR3 nucleotides read TGTGCCAGCAGTTTGGCCCTCGGAGGGGTATACGAGCAGTACTTC. It yields the protein CASSLALGGVYEQYF.

A single count supports this clone. The chain is built from TRBV4-2 and TRBJ2-7; D ambiguous. The CDR3 sequence is 14 residues long. The V end was cut by 0 bases, the J end by 3 bases, with 9 bases between. The germline V gene has CDR1 LGHNA and CDR2 YNFKEQ. DNA of the CDR3: TGTGCCAGCAGCCAAGAACGGCTAGACTACGAGCAGTACTTC. Translation: CASSQERLDYEQYF.